These 3 T cell receptor beta chains were all obtained from the same sample, sequenced in a study of PD-1 blockade in classical Hodgkin lymphoma. Patients all relapsed after autologous stem cell transplantation, and there was variation in brentuximab vedotin exposure. Profiled with immunoSEQ multiplex PCR; TCRdb holds only in-frame clones, not every one. The sample records over 35,000 clones, around 82% being singletons. Here the sequenced sample was peripheral blood mononuclear cells (PBMCs), taken before the second cycle of nivolumab. The source is a human donor with classical Hodgkin lymphoma.

The chain is built from TRBV6-1 and TRBJ1-1; D call uncertain. CDR3 length equals 13 residues. V shed 6 bases and J shed 4 bases, with 12 bases lying between them. Germline loops: CDR1 MNHNS, CDR2 SASEGT. The CDR3: CASRSGVGTEAFF. Written as DNA, the CDR3 is TGTGCCAGCAGGTCGGGTGTAGGCACTGAAGCTTTCTTT.

This clone was detected a few times. The chain links TRBV28 to TRBJ2-7; no definite D call. In germline, CDR1 is MDHEN, CDR2 SYDVKM. Between the trimmed V and J ends, which lost 3 bases and 7 bases, there was a span of 16 bases. CDR3 length: 14 amino acids. CDR3 sequence (DNA): TGTGCCAGCAGTTTCGGGCTGACATCAGGAGAGCAGTACTTC. This sequence encodes CASSFGLTSGEQYF. Combining the CDR3 with reference TRBV28 and TRBJ2-7 gives the whole variable domain DVKVTQSSRYLVKRTGEKVFLECVQDMDHENMFWYRQDPGLGLRLIYFSYDVKMKEKGDIPEGYSVSREKKERFSLILESASTNQTSMYLCASSFGLTSGEQYFGPGTRLTVT.

The chain is built from TRBV6-5 and TRBJ2-2; no clear D. The germline V gene has CDR1 MNHEY and CDR2 SVGAGI. The V gene lost 4 bases and the J gene lost 0 bases, with 9 bases spanning the gap. The CDR3 spans 15 residues. The CDR3 sequence is CASSSLGTNTGELFF. The CDR3, as DNA: TGTGCCAGCAGTTCTCTAGGAACGAACACCGGGGAGCTGTTTTTT.